This TCR beta chain was sequenced for a study of vaccination and CD4 T cells after COVID-19. Study outcomes and limitations: Convalescent patients displayed spike mono-reactivity in 304 of 307 vaccine-specific clones.

Judged by abundance, this clonotype is medium-sized. The antigen is not known. The V gene's germline CDR1 is MNHEY and CDR2 SMNVEV (reference sequence). The CDR3 has 13 amino acids. Between the trimmed V and J ends, which lost 6 bases and 3 bases, there was a span of 12 bases. Sequencing of the DNA from cultured CD4+ T cells was carried out with the Oncomine TCR Beta short-read assay. It was cultured CD4+ T cells from which genomic DNA was extracted. TCRdb reprocessed the PCR reads with MiXCR, giving one entry per CDR3 protein. The data hold approximately 17,000 distinct CDR3 sequences, with 35% to 40% observed a single time. Treatment specified: roughly ten-day PBMC culture with coronavirus spike peptide pools or control peptides (ViraFEST assay). Peptide pool stimulation in ViraFEST expanded antigen-specific T cells, whose TCRs were then sequenced.

The chain joins TRBV27 to TRBJ2-7; no definite D call. The TCR sequence derives from a human donor who had recovered from COVID-19. The material sequenced was CD4+ T cells from blood, cultured in vitro. As DNA, the CDR3 is TGTGCCAGCAGACCAAACCAAGACTACGAGCAGTACTTC. Translation gives CASRPNQDYEQYF.